These 10 T cell receptor beta chains share one sample of origin, sequenced in a study of shared clonotypes between healthy human individuals. Using immunoSEQ multiplex PCR, the repertoire was profiled, and TCRdb retains in-frame clones only, with some absent. The sample has 400,000 or so clones, around 96% seen once. Sequenced: memory CD8+ T cells sorted from blood. Noted subset: CD45RO+ cells pooled with CCR7-negative TemRA cells. These receptor sequences come from a man under 40 in good health.

The chain joins TRBV5-1 to TRBJ2-2; D gene unclear. This CDR3 comprises 12 residues. Trimming stripped 4 bases from V and 1 base from J, with 2 bases between. CDR1 and CDR2 from the germline V gene are SGHRS and YFSETQ. Written as DNA, the CDR3 is TGCGCCAGCAGCCAGAACACCGGGGAGCTGTTTTTT. Protein sequence: CASSQNTGELFF.

The chain is built from TRBV6-1 and TRBJ1-4, with D perhaps matching TRBD1 (5 bases). The CDR3 spans 14 residues. The ends were cut back, 3 bases at V and 6 bases at J, with 11 bases in the middle. Germline CDR1 reads MNHNS; CDR2 reads SASEGT. This chain's CDR3 is CASSDLTGHEKLFF. The CDR3 DNA follows: TGTGCCAGCAGTGATTTGACGGGACATGAAAAACTGTTTTTT.

CDR3 in amino acids: CASSSGGVRDYGYTF. CDR3 nucleotides: TGTGCCAGCAGCTCCGGGGGCGTACGGGACTATGGCTACACCTTC. The V and J genes are TRBV28 and TRBJ1-2, with TRBD1 as a possible D gene (6 bases). Germline V gene sequence: CDR1 MDHEN, CDR2 SYDVKM. V was trimmed by 6 bases and J by 3 bases, leaving 17 bases between them. This CDR3 region has 15 residues.

The chain recombines TRBV30 with TRBJ1-3; 7 bases line up with TRBD1. The V gene's germline CDR1 is GTSNPN and CDR2 SVGIG (reference sequence). The CDR3 is 16 amino acids. The V and J ends lost 4 bases and 0 bases, in that order; junction bases with no gene match: 9. This CDR3 is CAWTRQGLVSGNTIYF. The CDR3 DNA reads as TGTGCCTGGACCCGACAGGGTCTGGTCTCTGGAAACACCATATATTTT.

This clone was detected only once. CDR3 residues: CASSRGRRETQYF. CDR3 coding DNA: TGCGCCAGCAGTCGGGGCAGGAGGGAGACCCAGTACTTC. The V call is TRBV23-1, the J call TRBJ2-5; D possibly matches TRBD1 or TRBD2 (5 bases each). TRBV23-1 is assigned to the ORF class and has an uncertain function. The CDR3 has 13 residues. Trimming left V 4 bases short and J 5 bases short, with 11 bases between.

This rearrangement joins TRBV2 to TRBJ2-3; no firm D call. V was clipped by 7 bases and J by 6 bases, with 11 bases between them. The V gene's germline CDR1 is SNHLY and CDR2 FYNNEI. The CDR3 loop spans 12 amino acids. CDR3 in DNA: TGTGCCAGCACGACCCGAAGGGATACGCAGTATTTT. It codes for CASTTRRDTQYF.

The chain links TRBV29-1 to TRBJ2-3, with D perhaps matching TRBD2 (5 bases). This CDR3 spans 15 amino acids. Trimming removed 0 bases at V and 8 bases at J, with 18 bases between. Germline V CDR1 and CDR2: SQVTM, ANQGSEA. The CDR3 DNA is TGCAGCGTTGAAGATCGGGTGAGGCCTCGGGGTACGCAGTATTTT. Its protein is CSVEDRVRPRGTQYF.

The chain's CDR3 is CASSVGLAVDNEQFF. DNA of the CDR3: TGTGCCAGCAGCGTTGGACTAGCGGTCGACAATGAGCAGTTCTTC. The V call is TRBV9, the J call TRBJ2-1; 10 bases fit TRBD2. The CDR3 runs to 15 residues. The germline V gene has CDR1 SGDLS and CDR2 YYNGEE. V trimming: 2 bases; J trimming: 5 bases; junction bases outside the gene matches: 4.

V gene TRBV7-2 combines with J gene TRBJ2-7, with 10 positions matching TRBD2. V lost 5 bases to trimming and J lost 0 bases; unmatched junction nucleotides: 4. Germline CDR1 and CDR2: SGHTA and FQGNSA. The CDR3 has 15 amino acids. The CDR3 DNA follows: TGTGCCAGCAGCCTTAGCGGGAGGAGCTCCTACGAGCAGTACTTC. As protein: CASSLSGRSSYEQYF.

The V and J genes are TRBV7-9 and TRBJ2-7; a possible D gene is TRBD2 (5 bases). The CDR3 is 16 amino acids. Germline V lookup: CDR1 SEHNR, CDR2 FQNEAQ (reference sequence). Trimming removed 0 bases at V and 1 base at J, with 13 bases between. CDR3 sequence reads: CASSLARAADSYEQYF. CDR3 nucleotides: TGTGCCAGCAGCTTAGCGAGGGCAGCGGATTCCTACGAGCAGTACTTC.